These 10 T cell receptor beta chains share one sample of origin, sequenced in a study of cytomegalovirus exposure and HLA in healthy donors. With 60 Vbeta and 13 Jbeta primers, the PCR was carried out. Libraries were prepared by immunoSEQ multiplex PCR; TCRdb keeps only in-frame clonotypes and omits some of them. The sample consists of about 120,000 clones, 81% of them appearing once. The sample comprised PBMCs. The origin of the receptors is a woman between 40 and 55 years old in good health and CMV-seronegative.

The chain links TRBV7-9 to TRBJ1-1; possibly TRBD1 for D (5 bases). V dropped 1 base and J dropped 5 bases, with 11 bases sitting between them. CDR1 is SEHNR and CDR2 is FQNEAQ in the germline V gene (reference sequence). The CDR3 sequence is 14 residues long. The DNA for the CDR3 is TGTGCCAGCAGCTTAGGGGCAGGGTGGACTGAAGCTTTCTTT. Amino acid sequence: CASSLGAGWTEAFF. Filled out from reference TRBV7-9 and TRBJ1-1, the complete variable domain reads DTGVSQNPRHKITKRGQNVTFRCDPISEHNRLYWYRQTLGQGPEFLTYFQNEAQLEKSRLLSDRFSAERPKGSFSTLEIQRTEQGDSAMYLCASSLGAGWTEAFFGQGTRLTVV.

The chain is built from TRBV27 and TRBJ2-7, with D possibly being TRBD2 (6 bases). V dropped 5 bases and J dropped 6 bases, with 14 bases sitting between them. Germline loops: CDR1 MNHEY, CDR2 SMNVEV (reference sequence). The CDR3 totals 13 residues. The CDR3 nucleotides read TGTGCCAGCAGTGAAATGGGGGGACGCGAGCAGTACTTC. Translating gives CASSEMGGREQYF.

The genes are TRBV6-5 and TRBJ1-5, with D hard to call. V lost 5 bases to trimming and J lost 3 bases, with 8 bases between them. Germline V CDR1 and CDR2: MNHEY, SVGAGI. This CDR3 contains 13 residues. The CDR3 spells CASSLRDNQPQHF. CDR3 bases: TGTGCCAGCAGTCTTCGGGACAATCAGCCCCAGCATTTT.

V gene TRBV7-6 combines with J gene TRBJ2-3, with 10 bases aligning to TRBD1. This CDR3 is 17 amino acids long. V shed 5 bases, J shed 1 base, and the junction held 9 bases outside the gene matches. Germline CDR1 is SGHVS and CDR2 is FNYEAQ. The CDR3 sequence is CASSPGTGDLGTDTQYF. DNA of the CDR3: TGTGCCAGCAGCCCCGGGACAGGGGATTTGGGCACAGATACGCAGTATTTT.

The V call is TRBV4-1, the J call TRBJ1-2, with D maybe TRBD1 (6 bases). CDR3 length: 16 residues. Germline V lookup: CDR1 MGHRA, CDR2 YSYEKL. Trimming pared 1 base from V and 4 bases from J, leaving 16 bases between. CDR3 loop: CASSQVALDRTYGYTF. The CDR3 DNA reads TGCGCCAGCAGCCAAGTCGCTCTGGACAGAACCTATGGCTACACCTTC.

The rearrangement uses TRBV5-4 and TRBJ2-2; 9 nucleotides match TRBD1. The V gene's germline CDR1 is SGHNT and CDR2 YYREEE (reference sequence). The CDR3 extends over 15 amino acids. The junction had 1 base not matched to a gene; V was cut back by 1 base and J by 3 bases. The CDR3 DNA sequence: TGTGCCAGCAGCTTGAGGGACAGGGACACCGGGGAGCTGTTTTTT. It translates to CASSLRDRDTGELFF. The whole variable domain, remainder taken from reference TRBV5-4 and TRBJ2-2, is ETGVTQSPTHLIKTRGQQVTLRCSSQSGHNTVSWYQQALGQGPQFIFQYYREEENGRGNFPPRFSGLQFPNYSSELNVNALELDDSALYLCASSLRDRDTGELFFGEGSRLTVL.

As to this clone: Other DNA sequences in this sample translate to the same CDR3. The chain joins TRBV9 to TRBJ1-2; 7 bases fit TRBD1. The length of the CDR3 is 15 residues. With 2 bases clipped from V and 3 bases from J, the junction kept 7 bases outside the gene matches. Per germline, CDR1 SGDLS and CDR2 YYNGEE. The CDR3 nucleotides are TGTGCCAGCAGCGTCGAGAGACAGGGACACTATGGCTACACCTTC. Its translation is CASSVERQGHYGYTF.

The chain employs TRBV6-1 and TRBJ1-2; perhaps TRBD1 as D (5 bases). The CDR3 spans 11 residues. With 5 bases removed from V and 6 bases from J, the gap between germline ends came to 7 bases. Germline assignment: CDR1 MNHNS and CDR2 SASEGT. The DNA for the CDR3 is TGTGCCAGCAGTCCCAGGGATGGCTACACCTTC. The encoded protein is CASSPRDGYTF.

The J gene is TRBJ2-1, the V gene TRBV7-9; 14 positions agree with TRBD2. Germline CDR1 SEHNR, CDR2 FQNEAQ (reference sequence). The CDR3 is made up of 17 amino acids. V gave up 3 bases and J gave up 6 bases; unmatched junction bases: 7. CDR3: CASSFGLAGGMSNEQFF. In nucleotides, the CDR3 is TGTGCCAGCAGCTTTGGACTAGCGGGAGGTATGAGCAATGAGCAGTTCTTC.

This clone showed up just once. V is TRBV5-1 and J is TRBJ2-1, with 8 bases aligning to TRBD1. Germline loops: CDR1 SGHRS, CDR2 YFSETQ. Trimming at V came to 4 bases and at J to 4 bases, leaving 10 bases not matched to a gene. The CDR3 consists of 16 residues. The CDR3: CASSPGQGTSYNEQFF. The CDR3, as DNA: TGCGCCAGCAGCCCAGGACAGGGAACTTCTTACAATGAGCAGTTCTTC.